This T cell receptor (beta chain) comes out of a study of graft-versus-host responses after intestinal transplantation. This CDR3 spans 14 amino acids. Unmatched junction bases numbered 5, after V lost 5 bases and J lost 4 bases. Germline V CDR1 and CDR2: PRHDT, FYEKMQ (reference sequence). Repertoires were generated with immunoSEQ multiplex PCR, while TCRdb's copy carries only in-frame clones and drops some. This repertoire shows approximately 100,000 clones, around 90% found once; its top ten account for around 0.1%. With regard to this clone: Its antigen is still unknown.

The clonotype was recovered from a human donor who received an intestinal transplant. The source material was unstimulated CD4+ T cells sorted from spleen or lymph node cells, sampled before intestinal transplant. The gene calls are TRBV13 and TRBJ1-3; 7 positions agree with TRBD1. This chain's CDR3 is CASSADRTGNTIYF. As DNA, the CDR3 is TGTGCCAGCAGCGCGGACAGGACCGGAAACACCATATATTTT. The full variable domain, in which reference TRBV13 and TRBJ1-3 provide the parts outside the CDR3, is AAGVIQSPRHLIKEKRETATLKCYPIPRHDTVYWYQQGPGQDPQFLISFYEKMQSDKGSIPDRFSAQQFSDYHSELNMSSLELGDSALYFCASSADRTGNTIYFGEGSWLTVV.